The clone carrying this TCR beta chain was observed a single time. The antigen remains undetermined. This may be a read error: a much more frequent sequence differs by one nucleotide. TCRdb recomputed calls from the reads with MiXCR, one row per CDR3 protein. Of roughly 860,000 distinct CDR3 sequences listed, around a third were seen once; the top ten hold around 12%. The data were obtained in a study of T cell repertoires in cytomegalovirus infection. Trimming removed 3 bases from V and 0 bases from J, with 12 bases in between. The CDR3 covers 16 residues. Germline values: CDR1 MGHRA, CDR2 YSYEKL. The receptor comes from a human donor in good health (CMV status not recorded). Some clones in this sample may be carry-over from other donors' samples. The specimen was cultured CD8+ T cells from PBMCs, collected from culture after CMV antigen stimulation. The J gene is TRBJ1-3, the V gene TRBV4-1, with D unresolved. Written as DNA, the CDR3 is TGCGCCAGCAGCCACCACCAGGACGGCTCTGGAAACACCATATATTTT. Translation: CASSHHQDGSGNTIYF.